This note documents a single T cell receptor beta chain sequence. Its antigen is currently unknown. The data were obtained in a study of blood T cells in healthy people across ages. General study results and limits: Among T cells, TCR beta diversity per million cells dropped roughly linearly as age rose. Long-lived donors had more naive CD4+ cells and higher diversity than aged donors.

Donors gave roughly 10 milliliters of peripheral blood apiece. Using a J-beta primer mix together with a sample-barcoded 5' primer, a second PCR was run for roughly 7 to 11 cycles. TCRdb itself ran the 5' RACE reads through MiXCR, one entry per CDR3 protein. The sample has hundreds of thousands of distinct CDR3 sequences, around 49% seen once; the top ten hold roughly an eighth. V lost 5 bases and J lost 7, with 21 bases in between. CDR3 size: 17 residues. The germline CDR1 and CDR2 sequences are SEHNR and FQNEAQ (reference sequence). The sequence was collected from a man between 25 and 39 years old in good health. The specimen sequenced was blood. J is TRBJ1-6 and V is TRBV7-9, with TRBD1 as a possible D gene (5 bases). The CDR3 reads CASSPIPTRGKNSPLHF. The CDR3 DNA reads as TGTGCCAGCAGCCCAATACCTACACGGGGGAAGAATTCACCCCTCCACTTT.